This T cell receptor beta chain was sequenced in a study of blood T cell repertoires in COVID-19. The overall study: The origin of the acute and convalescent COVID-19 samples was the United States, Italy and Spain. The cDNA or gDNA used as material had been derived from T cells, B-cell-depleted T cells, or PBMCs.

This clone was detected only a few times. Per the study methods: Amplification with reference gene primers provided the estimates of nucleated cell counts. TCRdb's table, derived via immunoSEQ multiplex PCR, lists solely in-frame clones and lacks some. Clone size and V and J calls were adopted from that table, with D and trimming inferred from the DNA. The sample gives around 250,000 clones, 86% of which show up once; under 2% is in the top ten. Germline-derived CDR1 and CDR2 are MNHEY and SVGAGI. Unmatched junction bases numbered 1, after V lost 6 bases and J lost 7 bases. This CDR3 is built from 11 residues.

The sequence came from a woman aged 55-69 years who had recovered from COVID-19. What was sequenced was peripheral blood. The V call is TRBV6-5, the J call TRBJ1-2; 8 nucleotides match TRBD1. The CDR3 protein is CASRDRAGYTF. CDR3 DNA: TGTGCCAGCAGGGACAGGGCTGGCTACACCTTC.